The subject of this entry is one TCR beta chain. The antigen remains undetermined. The sample belongs to a study of cytomegalovirus exposure and HLA in healthy donors. Study-wide results and caveats: A later analysis reportedly found fewer N-insertions in an Asian-associated ancestry cluster than the approximately 670-donor mean. Some public TCRs appeared in many individuals, while most sequences were rare.

Use of 60 Vbeta and 13 Jbeta primers characterized the PCR. Method: immunoSEQ multiplex PCR; TCRdb's copy keeps in-frame clones and lacks some. The specimen's table records some 96,000 clones. CDR1 and CDR2 (germline): SGHTS, YDEGEE. The CDR3 has 14 amino acids. The germline V and J ends were trimmed by 1 base and 2 bases, with 10 bases remaining between them. The chain uses TRBV5-8 and TRBJ2-7, with D maybe TRBD1 (5 bases). The clonotype comes from a young woman in good health and CMV-seronegative. Sequencing was done on a sample of PBMCs. The CDR3, as DNA: TGTGCCAGCAGCTTGAACAGGCGGACCTACGAGCAGTACTTC. Translated: CASSLNRRTYEQYF. Supplemented by reference TRBV5-8 and TRBJ2-7, the full variable domain reads EAGVTQSPTHLIKTRGQQATLRCSPISGHTSVYWYQQALGLGLQFLLWYDEGEERNRGNFPPRFSGRQFPNYSSELNVNALELEDSALYLCASSLNRRTYEQYFGPGTRLTVT.